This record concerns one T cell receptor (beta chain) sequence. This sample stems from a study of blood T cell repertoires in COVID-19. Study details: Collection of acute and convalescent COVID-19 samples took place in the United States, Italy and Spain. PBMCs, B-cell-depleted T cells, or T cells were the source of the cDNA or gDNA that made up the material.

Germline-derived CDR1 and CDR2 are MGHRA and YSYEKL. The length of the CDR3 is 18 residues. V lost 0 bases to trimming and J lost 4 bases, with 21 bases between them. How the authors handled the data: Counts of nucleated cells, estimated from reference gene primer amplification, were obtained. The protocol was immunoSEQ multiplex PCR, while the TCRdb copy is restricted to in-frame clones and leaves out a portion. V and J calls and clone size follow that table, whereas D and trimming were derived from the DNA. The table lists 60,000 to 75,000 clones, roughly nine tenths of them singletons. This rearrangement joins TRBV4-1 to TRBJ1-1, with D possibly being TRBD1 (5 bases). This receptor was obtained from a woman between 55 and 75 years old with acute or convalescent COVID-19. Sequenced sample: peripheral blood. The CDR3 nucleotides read TGCGCCAGCAGCCAAGATCCCCAGGCACAGGTAATTGGCACTGAAGCTTTCTTT. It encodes CASSQDPQAQVIGTEAFF.